This TCR beta chain is from a study of spatial heterogeneity in lung cancer (dated by TCRdb to between 2017 and 2020). About the investigation overall: More beta-chain than alpha-chain transcripts were consistently detected, likely reflecting higher beta-chain transcript abundance. Nonsynonymous mutation counts, determined by whole-exome sequencing of tumor tissue, were related to features of the TCR repertoire. In the raw uncorrected reads, each unique combination of TCR and UMI appeared more than ten times on average. Both alpha and beta chains were TCR-sequenced in samples taken at surgery, namely 220 tumor regions, under 80 matched nontumor lung samples and approximately 51 PBMC samples. In non-small cell lung cancer, the study made a quantitative comparison of TCR alpha and beta repertoires among multiple tumor regions, matched nontumor lung and blood.

The library was made by 5' RACE. The sequencer listed for this sample is NextSeq 500. The TCR library protocol attached a unique molecular identifier to each TCR cDNA molecule to allow correction of PCR and sequencing errors. As for how the authors treated the data: Decombinator tools were used for TCR identification, UMI-based error correction and CDR3 extraction. TCRs above a frequency of 2 per 1,000, corresponding to the top 1% of the tumor frequency distribution, were defined as expanded. Each repertoire was subsampled 100 times to 5,000 TCRs, after which Renyi diversity was computed with the R vegan package. To build CDR3 similarity networks, amino acid triplet string-kernel similarity was used, and CDR3s were connected when their pairwise similarity was above 0.82. In-frame beta chains were kept once TCRdb had trimmed the public reads at Q25 with fastp and called clones with MiXCR. Every entry covers one CDR3 protein and lists the most common genes and DNA from its rows. For this entry, the V and J calls and clone size follow TCRdb and not the study's own pipeline. The sample profile shows approximately 13,000 distinct CDR3 sequences; roughly 5% of them were found once. The ten largest clones add up to about 35% of the sample.

This clonotype has at least ten counts. Its recognized antigen is unknown. The sample holds no much larger clone one base away, and base qualities are not on file. This beta chain is a stray read from a library made for alpha chains; its abundance is not meaningful. CDR1 and CDR2 were assigned from the germline V gene as MNHEY and SVGAGI. Measured from the cysteine to the phenylalanine, the CDR3 is 13 residues long. Only CDR3 DNA is held: 39 bases, read in frame from base 1. Trimming removed 0 bases from V and 4 bases from J, leaving 7 bases between the germline ends. What this sample's time point label stands for: sample taken at primary tumor resection. For TCR sequencing, whole RNA was extracted from tumor and nontumor lung tissue, or from cryopreserved PBMC samples, and no cell sorting was done. The donors were 70 or so patients from the lung TRACERx cohort who had early-stage, untreated non-small cell lung cancer. Only patients for whom sufficient RNA was available from at least two tumor regions were selected for TCR sequencing.

General findings and caveats noted by the study authors: Additional single-cell paired TCR alpha and beta sequencing was considered necessary to confirm, at a functional level, the hypothesis that regional TCRs recognize regional mutations.

The sequence is built from TRBV6-5 and TRBJ2-7, with no confident D gene call. The sample consisted of lung tumor tissue, taken at surgery. The source is a human donor with early-stage non-small cell lung cancer. Here the CDR3 is given as CASSYSWLYEQYF. In nucleotide form, the sequence is TGTGCCAGCAGTTACTCGTGGTTGTACGAGCAGTACTTC.